This T cell receptor beta chain originates from a study of blood T cell repertoires in COVID-19. CDR1 is MNHEY, CDR2 SMNVEV, per germline (reference sequence). Trimming cost V 5 bases and J 4 bases, with 24 bases left between them. The CDR3 runs 19 residues. This clone was observed a handful of times. Clones were read by immunoSEQ multiplex PCR, and TCRdb kept only the in-frame ones, dropping some. The table shows roughly 150,000 clones, with 85% occurring only once. The material sequenced was peripheral blood. The source of this sequence is a woman of 80 years or more with COVID-19, enrolled during active disease. The V gene is TRBV27, the J gene TRBJ2-6; D perhaps matches TRBD1 (6 bases). The CDR3 is CASSPGFGRGTAGANVLTF. The CDR3 DNA is TGTGCCAGCAGTCCTGGTTTTGGCAGGGGAACGGCGGGGGCCAACGTCCTGACTTTC.